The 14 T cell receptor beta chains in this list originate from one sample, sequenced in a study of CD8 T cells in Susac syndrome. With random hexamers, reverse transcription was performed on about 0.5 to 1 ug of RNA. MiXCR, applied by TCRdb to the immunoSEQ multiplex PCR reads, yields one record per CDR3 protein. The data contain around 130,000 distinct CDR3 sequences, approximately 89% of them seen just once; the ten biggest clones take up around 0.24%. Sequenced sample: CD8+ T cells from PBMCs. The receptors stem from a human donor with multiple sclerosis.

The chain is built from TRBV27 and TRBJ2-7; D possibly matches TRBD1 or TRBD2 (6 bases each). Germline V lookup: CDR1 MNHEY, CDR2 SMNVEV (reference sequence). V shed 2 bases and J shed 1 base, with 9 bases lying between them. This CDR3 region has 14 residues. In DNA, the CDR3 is TGTGCCAGCAGTTTAAGGGGGAGGTCCTACGAGCAGTACTTC. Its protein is CASSLRGRSYEQYF.

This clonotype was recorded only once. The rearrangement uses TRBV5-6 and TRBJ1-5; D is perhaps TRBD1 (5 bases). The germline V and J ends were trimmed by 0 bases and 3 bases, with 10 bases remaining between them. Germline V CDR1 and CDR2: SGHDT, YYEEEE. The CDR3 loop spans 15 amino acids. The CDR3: CASSLGSGLNQPQHF. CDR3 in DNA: TGTGCCAGCAGCTTGGGCTCGGGGCTCAATCAGCCCCAGCATTTT.

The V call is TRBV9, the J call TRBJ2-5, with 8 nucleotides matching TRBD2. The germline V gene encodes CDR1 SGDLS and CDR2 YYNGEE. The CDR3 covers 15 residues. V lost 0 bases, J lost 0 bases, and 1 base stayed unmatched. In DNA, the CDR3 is TGTGCCAGCAGCGTAGGGACTAGCAACCAAGAGACCCAGTACTTC. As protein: CASSVGTSNQETQYF.

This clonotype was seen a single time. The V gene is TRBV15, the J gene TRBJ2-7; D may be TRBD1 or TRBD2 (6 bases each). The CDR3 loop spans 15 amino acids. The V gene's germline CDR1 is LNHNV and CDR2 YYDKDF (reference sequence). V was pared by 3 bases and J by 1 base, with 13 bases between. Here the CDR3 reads CATSREGHYSYEQYF. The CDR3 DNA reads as TGTGCCACCAGCAGGGAGGGACACTATTCCTACGAGCAGTACTTC.

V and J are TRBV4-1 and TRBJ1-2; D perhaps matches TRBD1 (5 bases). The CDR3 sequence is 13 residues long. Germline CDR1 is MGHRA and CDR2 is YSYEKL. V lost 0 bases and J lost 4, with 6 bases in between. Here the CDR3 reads CASSQDQGYGYTF. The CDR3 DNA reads TGCGCCAGCAGCCAAGACCAGGGCTATGGCTACACCTTC.

CDR3 nucleotides: TGTGCCAGCAGTCATGGACAGGGGGAAGAGACCCAGTACTTC. Translation: CASSHGQGEETQYF. The J gene is TRBJ2-5, the V gene TRBV6-6; 10 bases match TRBD1. CDR3 length: 14 amino acids. V shed 5 bases and J 3 bases; nucleotides not matched to a gene: 3. Germline CDR1 and CDR2: MNHNY and SVGAGI (reference sequence).

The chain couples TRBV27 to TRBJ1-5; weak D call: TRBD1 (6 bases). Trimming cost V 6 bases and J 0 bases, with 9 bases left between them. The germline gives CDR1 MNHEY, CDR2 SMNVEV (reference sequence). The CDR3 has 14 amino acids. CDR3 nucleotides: TGTGCCAGCAGCCAGACAGGTAGCAATCAGCCCCAGCATTTT. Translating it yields CASSQTGSNQPQHF.

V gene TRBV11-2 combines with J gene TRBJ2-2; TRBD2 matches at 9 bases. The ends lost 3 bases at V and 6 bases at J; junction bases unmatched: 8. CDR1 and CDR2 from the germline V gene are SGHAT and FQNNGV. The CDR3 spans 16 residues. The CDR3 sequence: CASSFGVGLASGELFF. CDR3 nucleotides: TGTGCCAGCAGCTTTGGGGTCGGACTAGCGTCCGGGGAGCTGTTTTTT.

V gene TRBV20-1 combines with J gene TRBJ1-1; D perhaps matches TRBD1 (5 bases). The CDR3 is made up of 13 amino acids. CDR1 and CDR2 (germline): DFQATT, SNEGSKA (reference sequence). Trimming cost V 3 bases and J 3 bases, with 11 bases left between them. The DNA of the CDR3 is TGCAGTGCTAGTGTCAGGGACCACACTGAAGCTTTCTTT. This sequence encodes CSASVRDHTEAFF.

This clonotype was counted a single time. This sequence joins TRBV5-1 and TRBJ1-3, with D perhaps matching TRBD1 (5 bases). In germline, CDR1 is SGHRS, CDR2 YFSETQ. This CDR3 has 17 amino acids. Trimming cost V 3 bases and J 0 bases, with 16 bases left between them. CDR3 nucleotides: TGCGCCAGCAGCTGGGGCGGCTTCACTAGCTCTGGAAACACCATATATTTT. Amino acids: CASSWGGFTSSGNTIYF.

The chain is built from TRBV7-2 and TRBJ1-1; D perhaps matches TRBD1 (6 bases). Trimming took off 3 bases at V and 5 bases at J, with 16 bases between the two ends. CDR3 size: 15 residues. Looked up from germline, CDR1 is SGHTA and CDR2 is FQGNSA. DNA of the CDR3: TGTGCCAGCAGCTTTCGGGAGGGGGGCCGTACTGAAGCTTTCTTT. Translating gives CASSFREGGRTEAFF.

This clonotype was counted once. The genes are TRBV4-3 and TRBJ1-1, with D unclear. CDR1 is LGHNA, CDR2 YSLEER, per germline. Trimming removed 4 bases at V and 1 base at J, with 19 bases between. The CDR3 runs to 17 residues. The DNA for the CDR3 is TGCGCCAGCAGCCTCATACTGGCGCACTCATGGAACACTGAAGCTTTCTTT. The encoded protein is CASSLILAHSWNTEAFF.

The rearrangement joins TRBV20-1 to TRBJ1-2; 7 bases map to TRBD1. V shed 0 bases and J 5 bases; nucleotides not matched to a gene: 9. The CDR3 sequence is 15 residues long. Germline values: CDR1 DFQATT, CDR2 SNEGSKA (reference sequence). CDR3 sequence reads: CSARDTEGAFYGYTF. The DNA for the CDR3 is TGCAGTGCTAGAGATACGGAGGGGGCTTTTTATGGCTACACCTTC.

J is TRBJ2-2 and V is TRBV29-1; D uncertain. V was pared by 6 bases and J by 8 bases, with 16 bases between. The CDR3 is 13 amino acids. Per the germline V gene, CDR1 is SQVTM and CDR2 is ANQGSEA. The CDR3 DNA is TGCAGCGTAACCTCCTCAACTGCAGGGGAGCTGTTTTTT. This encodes CSVTSSTAGELFF.